The text below deals with one TCR beta chain. As yet, its antigen is unknown. Primers: 60 Vbeta forward and 13 Jbeta reverse. Assay used: immunoSEQ multiplex PCR; TCRdb lists only in-frame clones, some missing. The sample shows about 190,000 clones, 77% of them seen only once. The sample comes from a study of cytomegalovirus exposure and HLA in healthy donors. Study-wide results and caveats: Some V segments could not be told apart, so they were left out, TRBV6-2 and TRBV6-3 among them. Later, TCR association rates were found to vary by HLA locus, highest for DRB1 and lowest for HLA-C.

Trimming removed 2 bases at V and 1 base at J, with 12 bases between. Germline CDR1 SGHDT, CDR2 YYEEEE. This CDR3 has 15 residues. This receptor was identified in a young woman in good health and CMV-seropositive. Sequences were obtained from PBMCs. V gene TRBV5-6 combines with J gene TRBJ2-5; D possibly corresponds to TRBD2 (6 bases). The CDR3 DNA sequence: TGTGCCAGCAGCTTTCGGGGACTGGTCCAAGAGACCCAGTACTTC. It specifies CASSFRGLVQETQYF.